This passage covers 29 T cell receptor beta chains from one sample sequenced in a study of blood T cell repertoires in COVID-19. Libraries were prepared by immunoSEQ multiplex PCR; TCRdb keeps only in-frame clonotypes and omits some of them. Among approximately 250,000 clones, about 83% were seen once, and the ten largest hold approximately 5%. Sequencing was carried out using peripheral blood. These receptor sequences come from a woman older than 75 with COVID-19, enrolled during active disease.

This clone was recorded once. Other DNA variants within this sample encode the same CDR3. The V gene is TRBV5-4, the J gene TRBJ1-1; TRBD1 aligns across 7 bases. Germline-derived CDR1 and CDR2 are SGHNT and YYREEE (reference sequence). The CDR3 sequence is 13 residues long. The J segment lost 4 bases and the V segment lost 1 base, leaving 1 base of the junction unmatched. Here the CDR3 DNA reads TGTGCCAGCAGCTTGTCAGGGGGCACTGAAGCTTTCTTT. Its translation: CASSLSGGTEAFF.

The gene calls are TRBV27 and TRBJ2-2; 8 positions match TRBD2. Germline V CDR1 and CDR2: MNHEY, SMNVEV (reference sequence). The CDR3 is 15 amino acids. J gave up 5 bases and V 2 bases, and 4 bases lay outside the gene matches. This CDR3 is CASSLRERGTGELFF. The CDR3 coding sequence is TGTGCCAGCAGTTTAAGGGAGCGGGGGACCGGGGAGCTGTTTTTT.

This clone has just one count. The CDR3 is CASRAGRKNTEAFF. Here the CDR3 DNA reads TGTGCCAGCAGGGCGGGCAGGAAGAACACTGAAGCTTTCTTT. The chain combines TRBV9 with TRBJ1-1; D gene ambiguous. Trimming took 5 bases from V and 1 from J, leaving 12 bases between them. Germline V gene lookup returns CDR1 SGDLS and CDR2 YYNGEE. The CDR3 sequence is 14 residues long.

The CDR3 coding sequence is TGTGCCAGCAGCGTAACTGACAGGGGAGACGCTGAAGCTTTCTTT. Amino acid sequence: CASSVTDRGDAEAFF. The chain uses TRBV9 and TRBJ1-1, with TRBD1 identical over 8 bases. V dropped 1 base and J dropped 6; count of bases not matched to a gene: 8. The CDR3 is 15 residues long. Germline lookup yields CDR1 SGDLS and CDR2 YYNGEE. Using reference TRBV9 and TRBJ1-1 for the parts outside the CDR3, the full variable domain is DSGVTQTPKHLITATGQRVTLRCSPRSGDLSVYWYQQSLDQGLQFLIQYYNGEERAKGNILERFSAQQFPDLHSELNLSSLELGDSALYFCASSVTDRGDAEAFFGQGTRLTVV.

The rearrangement joins TRBV28 to TRBJ1-2; 7 nucleotides align to TRBD1. The V and J ends lost 1 base and 0 bases, in that order; junction bases with no gene match: 11. The length of the CDR3 is 18 residues. Germline CDR1 MDHEN, CDR2 SYDVKM. Written as DNA, the CDR3 is TGTGCCAGCAGTTTATCGAGGGGGCAGAGGTCGACTAACTATGGCTACACCTTC. It specifies CASSLSRGQRSTNYGYTF.

The chain is built from TRBV18 and TRBJ2-7, with D possibly matching TRBD2 (6 bases). The CDR3 loop spans 15 amino acids. Germline V gene lookup returns CDR1 KGHSH and CDR2 LQKENI. V gave up 3 bases and J gave up 3 bases, with 15 bases separating them. The CDR3, as DNA: TGTGCCAGCTCACCGTCTTGGACGGAGGGCTACGAGCAGTACTTC. Translation gives CASSPSWTEGYEQYF.

This sequence joins TRBV6-5 and TRBJ1-1; no firm D call. Germline V gives CDR1 MNHEY, CDR2 SVGAGI. Trimming shortened V by 11 bases and J by 8 bases, and 21 bases separated the two germline ends. The CDR3 covers 13 residues. The CDR3 region is CASLPLSVREAFF. As DNA, the CDR3 is TGTGCCTCACTCCCTCTTTCCGTCAGGGAAGCTTTCTTT.

The chain couples TRBV28 to TRBJ1-5, with 7 bases lining up with TRBD1. This CDR3 comprises 15 residues. Germline-derived CDR1 and CDR2 are MDHEN and SYDVKM. Losses at the gene ends were 4 bases for V and 9 bases for J; bases not matched to a gene: 12. The CDR3 nucleotides are TGTGCCAGCAGTTCACCCAGGGGGGCTTTATCGCCCCAGCATTTT. Translation gives CASSSPRGALSPQHF.

The chain uses TRBV7-9 and TRBJ1-5; D might be TRBD1 (5 bases). V was cut by 1 base and J by 4 bases, with 8 bases left in between. The CDR3 sequence is 14 residues long. CDR1 is SEHNR, CDR2 FQNEAQ, per germline (reference sequence). The CDR3 reads CASSLGGGNQPQHF. The CDR3 DNA is TGTGCCAGCAGCTTAGGGGGGGGGAATCAGCCCCAGCATTTT.

The chain recombines TRBV28 with TRBJ2-7; D gene uncertain. The CDR3 runs 12 residues. Germline loops: CDR1 MDHEN, CDR2 SYDVKM. Trimming stripped 4 bases from V and 2 bases from J, with 6 bases between. In DNA form, the CDR3 reads TGTGCCAGCAGTTCCCAAACCTACGAGCAGTACTTC. Translated, it gives CASSSQTYEQYF.

The CDR3 here is CASSYSRAGGGEQYV. The CDR3 coding sequence is TGTGCCAGCAGCTACTCCAGGGCAGGGGGCGGCGAGCAGTACGTC. The chain recombines TRBV28 with TRBJ2-7; 8 bases align to TRBD1. Trimming took 6 bases from V and 6 from J; bases not matched to a gene: 13. The CDR3 is 15 amino acids. Germline assignment: CDR1 MDHEN and CDR2 SYDVKM.

This clone was found a few times. V gene TRBV7-9 combines with J gene TRBJ1-6; D call uncertain. CDR3 length: 16 amino acids. The V end was cut by 2 bases, the J end by 7 bases, with 15 bases between. Germline V gene data show CDR1 as SEHNR and CDR2 as FQNEAQ (reference sequence). CDR3 protein: CASSLLTTSQNSPLHF. CDR3 sequence (DNA): TGTGCCAGCAGCTTATTAACTACCTCTCAGAATTCACCCCTCCACTTT.

The genes are TRBV11-2 and TRBJ2-5, with TRBD2 matching 9 bases. This CDR3 comprises 15 residues. The J segment lost 7 bases and the V segment lost 6 bases, leaving 12 bases of the junction unmatched. Germline V gene sequence: CDR1 SGHAT, CDR2 FQNNGV. CDR3 DNA: TGTGCCAGCAGTTCGCCCGGGACTAGCTATCGGACCCAGTACTTC. This encodes CASSSPGTSYRTQYF. The variable domain in full, with the rest retrieved from reference TRBV11-2 and TRBJ2-5, is EAGVAQSPRYKIIEKRQSVAFWCNPISGHATLYWYQQILGQGPKLLIQFQNNGVVDDSQLPKDRFSAERLKGVDSTLKIQPAKLEDSAVYLCASSSPGTSYRTQYFGPGTRLLVL.

The chain links TRBV6-5 to TRBJ1-2; TRBD1 agrees at 7 bases. This CDR3 has 14 residues. V lost 1 base to trimming and J lost 2 bases; unmatched junction nucleotides: 1. Germline V gene lookup returns CDR1 MNHEY and CDR2 SVGAGI. The CDR3 loop is CASSYLTGNYGYTF. As DNA, the CDR3 is TGTGCCAGCAGTTACTTGACAGGGAACTATGGCTACACCTTC.

The rearrangement joins TRBV24-1 to TRBJ2-2; TRBD1 matches 11 bases. The CDR3 totals 14 residues. V was pared by 7 bases and J by 3 bases, with 0 bases of the junction left unmatched. The germline V gene has CDR1 KGHDR and CDR2 SFDVKD. Here the CDR3 DNA reads TGTGCCACCAGGGGACAGGGGGACACCGGGGAGCTGTTTTTT. It yields the protein CATRGQGDTGELFF.

This clone occurred once. The rearrangement links TRBV9 to TRBJ1-2; 7 bases map to TRBD1. Germline trimming cut 4 bases from V and 13 bases from J; bases unmatched to any gene: 13. This CDR3 has 13 amino acids. Germline CDR1 is SGDLS and CDR2 is YYNGEE. The CDR3: CASSTGTVGSITF. The CDR3 nucleotides are TGTGCCAGCAGCACTGGGACAGTCGGCTCGATCACCTTC.

This clone was picked up one time. The chain is built from TRBV3-1 (or the pseudogene TRBV3-2) and TRBJ1-4, with TRBD1 identical over 9 bases. Germline assignment: CDR1 LGHDT and CDR2 YNNKEL (reference sequence). Trimming removed 0 bases from V and 8 bases from J; junction bases left unmatched: 4. CDR3 length: 15 residues. In nucleotides, the CDR3 is TGTGCCAGCAGCCAAGAAGGGACAGGGAACGAAAAACTGTTTTTT. Protein sequence: CASSQEGTGNEKLFF.

The chain links TRBV10-3 to TRBJ1-2, with 9 nucleotides matching TRBD1. The CDR3 has 15 amino acids. The junction had 7 bases not matched to a gene; V was cut back by 2 bases and J by 6 bases. Germline CDR1 ENHRY, CDR2 SYGVKD. The CDR3 nucleotides are TGTGCCATCAGTGAGCCCGGGACAGGGCTCGATGGCTACACCTTC. It is translated as CAISEPGTGLDGYTF.

The J gene is TRBJ2-5, the V gene TRBV5-4; a weak D match, TRBD2 (5 bases). Per the germline V gene, CDR1 is SGHNT and CDR2 is YYREEE (reference sequence). V was cut by 0 bases and J by 2 bases, with 11 bases left in between. This CDR3 has 15 residues. The CDR3 region is CASSLGTLPQETQYF. DNA for the CDR3: TGTGCCAGCAGCTTGGGGACTCTCCCTCAAGAGACCCAGTACTTC.

The V and J genes are TRBV28 and TRBJ1-1; D might be TRBD1 (5 bases). The CDR3 totals 15 residues. Germline V gene lookup returns CDR1 MDHEN and CDR2 SYDVKM. CDR3 sequence (DNA): TGTTCTATCCGGGACTCCCTAGGCGGGAACACTGAAGCTTTCTTT. Translated, it gives CSIRDSLGGNTEAFF.

J is TRBJ2-3 and V is TRBV14; 7 bases align to TRBD1. The V segment lost 4 bases and the J segment 2 bases; nucleotides outside the gene matches: 3. The V gene's germline CDR1 is SGHDN and CDR2 FVKESK. The CDR3 runs 14 residues. In DNA, the CDR3 is TGTGCCAGCAGCCCAGGACAGGTCACAGATACGCAGTATTTT. It codes for CASSPGQVTDTQYF.

This clone has just a few counts. The CDR3 region has the DNA TGTGCCAGCAGCTTGGATTTGGTGACTCGCTACACTGAAGCTTTCTTT. Its protein product is CASSLDLVTRYTEAFF. The rearrangement uses TRBV5-5 and TRBJ1-1; D is ambiguous. The germline gives CDR1 SGHKS, CDR2 YYEKEE (reference sequence). V gave up 0 bases and J gave up 3 bases, with 15 bases separating them. The CDR3 consists of 16 residues.

V and J are TRBV19 and TRBJ1-5, with D possibly TRBD1 on 5 matching bases. This CDR3 spans 12 amino acids. The germline V and J ends were trimmed by 9 bases and 11 bases, with 17 bases remaining between them. CDR1 and CDR2 from the germline V gene are LNHDA and SQIVND (reference sequence). The CDR3 spells CASREGFMAQHF. The CDR3 region has the DNA TGTGCCAGCAGGGAAGGGTTCATGGCCCAGCATTTT. Using reference TRBV19 and TRBJ1-5 for the parts outside the CDR3, the full variable domain is DGGITQSPKYLFRKEGQNVTLSCEQNLNHDAMYWYRQDPGQGLRLIYYSQIVNDFQKGDIAEGYSVSREKKESFPLTVTSAQKNPTAFYLCASREGFMAQHFGDGTRLSIL.

The rearrangement joins TRBV5-1 to TRBJ1-4, with 7 nucleotides matching TRBD1. V lost 0 bases to trimming and J lost 7 bases; unmatched junction nucleotides: 9. The length of the CDR3 is 16 residues. Looked up from germline, CDR1 is SGHRS and CDR2 is YFSETQ. In nucleotides, the CDR3 is TGCGCCAGCAGCTTGGGCCAGGGGGTCCGGTTTGAAAAACTGTTTTTT. Protein product: CASSLGQGVRFEKLFF.

This clone came up a few times. The chain couples TRBV28 to TRBJ1-1, with TRBD1 matching over 7 bases. Trimming removed 11 bases from V and 4 bases from J; junction bases left unmatched: 7. This CDR3 region has 12 residues. Germline CDR1 is MDHEN and CDR2 is SYDVKM. The CDR3 nucleotides read TGTGCCGCGACAGGGCCGAGCACTGAAGCTTTCTTT. Encoded protein: CAATGPSTEAFF.

The chain recombines TRBV11-2 with TRBJ2-2, with D possibly matching TRBD2 (6 bases). Germline loops: CDR1 SGHAT, CDR2 FQNNGV. This CDR3 region has 16 residues. Trimming took 2 bases from V and 2 from J, leaving 12 bases between them. The CDR3 region has the DNA TGTGCCAGCAGCTTATTTGCGGGAAACAACACCGGGGAGCTGTTTTTT. Protein product: CASSLFAGNNTGELFF.

A remark on this clone: The conserved phenylalanine or tryptophan is not found at the CDR3 terminus, so this likely reflects a read error. It is unclear where the CDR3 begins or ends on the DNA, so no DNA is shown, and the CDR3 is as TCRdb lists it. CDR3 residues: CATSREGQPAT. The chain couples TRBV15 to TRBJ2-7; no check of the table's D call, TRBD1, against the DNA was made. The CDR3 has 11 residues if both end residues are counted. Germline V gene sequence: CDR1 LNHNV, CDR2 YYDKDF (reference sequence).

The chain links TRBV5-1 to TRBJ2-3, with 10 nucleotides matching TRBD1. After removal of 1 base from V and 3 bases from J, the junction contained 5 bases not matched to a gene. The CDR3 is 16 residues long. CDR1 SGHRS and CDR2 YFSETQ come from the germline V gene. CDR3 region: CASSLSGQGTTDTQYF. DNA for the CDR3: TGCGCCAGCAGCTTGTCGGGACAGGGGACGACAGATACGCAGTATTTT.

This clone has only one observation. The rearrangement joins TRBV6-5 to TRBJ1-3; the D gene is possibly TRBD1 (6 bases). CDR3 size: 13 residues. Germline V gives CDR1 MNHEY, CDR2 SVGAGI. Trimming removed 2 bases at V and 4 bases at J, with 6 bases between. The CDR3, as DNA: TGTGCCAGCAGTTACGGACAGGGAAACACCATATATTTT. Protein: CASSYGQGNTIYF.